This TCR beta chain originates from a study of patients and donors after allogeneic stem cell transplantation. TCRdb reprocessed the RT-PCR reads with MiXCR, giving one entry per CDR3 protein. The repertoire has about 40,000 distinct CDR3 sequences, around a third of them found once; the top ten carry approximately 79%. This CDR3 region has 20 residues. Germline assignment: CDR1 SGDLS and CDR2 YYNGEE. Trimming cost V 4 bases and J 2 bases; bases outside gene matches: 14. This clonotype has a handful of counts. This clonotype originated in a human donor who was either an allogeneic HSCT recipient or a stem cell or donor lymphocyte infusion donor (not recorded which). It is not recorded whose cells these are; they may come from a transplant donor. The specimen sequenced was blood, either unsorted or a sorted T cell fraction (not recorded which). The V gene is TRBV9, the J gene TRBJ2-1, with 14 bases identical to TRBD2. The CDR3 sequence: CASSIPGLAGVVTPYNEQFF. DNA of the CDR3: TGTGCCAGCAGCATCCCGGGACTAGCGGGAGTCGTTACGCCCTACAATGAGCAGTTCTTC.